One and the same sample provided the 22 T cell receptor beta chains below, sequenced in a study of vaccination and CD4 T cells after COVID-19. Sequenced with the Oncomine TCR Beta short-read assay was DNA taken from cultured CD4+ T cells. Each CDR3 protein is one row after TCRdb ran MiXCR on the PCR reads. The data show about 10,000 distinct CDR3 sequences, just under 50% seen once. Their specific antigens are unknown. Specified treatment: roughly ten-day PBMC culture with coronavirus spike peptide pools or control peptides (ViraFEST assay). The sequenced sample consisted of CD4+ T cells from blood, cultured in vitro. These receptors originate from a human donor who had recovered from COVID-19.

V and J are TRBV19 and TRBJ2-6, with a possible D match to TRBD2 (6 bases). The V gene lost 5 bases and the J gene lost 0 bases, with 20 bases spanning the gap. Germline values: CDR1 LNHDA, CDR2 SQIVND (reference sequence). The CDR3 sequence is 19 residues long. The CDR3 DNA reads as TGTGCCAGTAGTTCTGGAATCTTGCGGGGCAACTCTGGGGCCAACGTCCTGACTTTC. Translated, it gives CASSSGILRGNSGANVLTF.

The sample holds one count of this clonotype. V and J are TRBV21-1 and TRBJ2-1; TRBD1, the table's D call, lacks a check against the DNA. TRBV21-1 is a pseudogene. The CDR3 loop spans 18 amino acids. CDR3 in amino acids: CASSKSRSEDRGYNEQFF. The CDR3 nucleotides are TGTGCCAGCAGCAAATCTAGGAGTGAGGACAGAGGATACAATGAGCAGTTCTTC.

This clonotype was seen a few times. The rearrangement joins TRBV7-2 to TRBJ1-2; D remains ambiguous. V was cut by 5 bases and J by 3 bases, with 7 bases left in between. This CDR3 region has 12 residues. The V gene's germline CDR1 is SGHTA and CDR2 FQGNSA. CDR3 protein: CASSPRDYGYTF. In DNA, the CDR3 is TGTGCCAGCAGCCCTCGGGACTATGGCTACACCTTC.

This clonotype has just a few counts. V usage is TRBV2 and J usage is TRBJ2-1, with D maybe TRBD1 (6 bases). CDR3 size: 16 residues. Germline CDR1 is SNHLY and CDR2 is FYNNEI. With 6 bases removed from V and 1 base from J, the gap between germline ends came to 16 bases. For the CDR3, the DNA is TGTGCCAGCAGCGTTGACAGGAGACAGTCCTACAATGAGCAGTTCTTC. Encoded protein: CASSVDRRQSYNEQFF.

The J gene is TRBJ1-2, the V gene TRBV6-1; no definite D call. CDR1 and CDR2 (germline): MNHNS, SASEGT. The CDR3 consists of 16 residues. V was trimmed by 6 bases and J by 1 base, leaving 18 bases between them. The CDR3 region is CASSHSSYLLNYGYTF. CDR3 sequence (DNA): TGTGCCAGCAGCCATAGTTCGTATCTTCTTAACTATGGCTACACCTTC.

V gene TRBV20-1 combines with J gene TRBJ1-1, with D tentatively TRBD1 (5 bases). Per the germline V gene, CDR1 is DFQATT and CDR2 is SNEGSKA (reference sequence). V was shortened by 1 base and J by 7 bases, with 7 bases between the two germline ends. The CDR3 is 11 residues long. CDR3 residues: CSARGQGEAFF. The CDR3 DNA reads TGCAGTGCTAGAGGGCAGGGTGAAGCTTTCTTT.

By frequency in the sample, this clonotype is medium-sized (0.01 to 0.1%). The rearrangement links TRBV7-2 to TRBJ2-2, with 7 nucleotides matching TRBD2. The CDR3 contains 14 residues. V lost 9 bases to trimming and J lost 5 bases; unmatched junction nucleotides: 9. Germline V gene lookup returns CDR1 SGHTA and CDR2 FQGNSA. The CDR3 DNA follows: TGTGCCAGTAATCCGGGAGGAAATACCGGGGAGCTGTTTTTT. Translating gives CASNPGGNTGELFF.

This clonotype was observed a handful of times. The chain joins TRBV11-2 to TRBJ1-5, with D possibly TRBD1 on 6 matching bases. Germline V lookup: CDR1 SGHAT, CDR2 FQNNGV. This CDR3 has 19 residues. Trimming removed 1 base at V and 7 bases at J, with 26 bases between. For the CDR3, the DNA is TGTGCCAGCAGCTTAGGTCCAAACGGGGTAGGGGGAGTTGGGCAGCCCCAGCATTTT. It specifies CASSLGPNGVGGVGQPQHF.

This chain uses TRBV3-1 with TRBJ1-1, with a tentative D call TRBD1 (6 bases). Germline V lookup: CDR1 LGHDT, CDR2 YNNKEL (reference sequence). Between the trimmed V and J ends, which lost 2 bases and 5 bases, there was a span of 9 bases. The CDR3 has 13 amino acids. The CDR3 reads CASSQNRVTEAFF. As DNA, the CDR3 is TGTGCCAGCAGCCAAAACAGGGTAACTGAAGCTTTCTTT. Using reference TRBV3-1 and TRBJ1-1 for the parts outside the CDR3, the full variable domain is DTAVSQTPKYLVTQMGNDKSIKCEQNLGHDTMYWYKQDSKKFLKIMFSYNNKELIINETVPNRFSPKSPDKAHLNLHINSLELGDSAVYFCASSQNRVTEAFFGQGTRLTVV.

This clonotype appeared a few times. The chain joins TRBV28 to TRBJ1-1; no definite D call. Germline V CDR1 and CDR2: MDHEN, SYDVKM. This CDR3 spans 15 amino acids. The V and J ends lost 5 bases and 0 bases respectively, with 13 bases between them. CDR3 in DNA: TGTGCCAGCAGTCTGCCCCGGGGAATGAACACTGAAGCTTTCTTT. Its protein is CASSLPRGMNTEAFF.

This clonotype showed up just a few times. The chain is built from TRBV20-1 and TRBJ1-2; 9 nucleotides line up with TRBD1. This CDR3 has 13 residues. V lost 7 bases, J lost 9 bases, and 12 bases stayed unmatched. Germline-derived CDR1 and CDR2 are DFQATT and SNEGSKA (reference sequence). The CDR3: CSVSGQGGLRYTF. DNA for the CDR3: TGCAGTGTCTCGGGACAGGGCGGGCTGCGCTACACCTTC.

Points on this clonotype: The junction shows a germline mismatch at one end, possibly a read error. The chain couples TRBV2 to TRBJ2-7, with 7 nucleotides matching TRBD1. Germline loops: CDR1 SNHLY, CDR2 FYNNEI. The CDR3 spans 16 residues. The CDR3 loop is CASSEVGGRGFYEQYF. In nucleotides, the CDR3 is TGTGCCAGCAGCGAAGTAGGAGGCAGGGGGTTTTACGAGCAGTACTTC. The full variable domain, with the rest looked up from reference TRBV2 and TRBJ2-7, is EPEVTQTPSHQVTQMGQEVILRCVPISNHLYFYWYRQILGQKVEFLVSFYNNEISEKSEIFDDQFSVERPDGSNFTLKIRSTKLEDSAMYFCASSEVGGRGFYEQYFGPGTRLTVT.

The chain carries TRBV5-1 and TRBJ1-6; 8 bases line up with TRBD1. The germline V gene has CDR1 SGHRS and CDR2 YFSETQ. This CDR3 has 15 residues. Trimming cost V 4 bases and J 14 bases; bases outside gene matches: 14. The CDR3 coding sequence is TGCGCCAGCAGCCCAGGACAGGGTTCGGCTCTGACCCTCCACTTT. It translates to CASSPGQGSALTLHF.

This clonotype was counted only a few times. The V gene is TRBV19, the J gene TRBJ1-5, with 9 positions matching TRBD1. Germline-derived CDR1 and CDR2 are LNHDA and SQIVND (reference sequence). V shed 3 bases, J shed 4 bases, and the junction held 4 bases outside the gene matches. This CDR3 comprises 15 residues. CDR3 nucleotide sequence: TGTGCCAGTAGTATTATAGGACAGGGGAATCAGCCCCAGCATTTT. Translated: CASSIIGQGNQPQHF.

The chain links TRBV20-1 to TRBJ2-2; D unresolved. CDR1 DFQATT and CDR2 SNEGSKA come from the germline V gene (reference sequence). The germline V and J ends were trimmed by 7 bases and 0 bases, with 3 bases remaining between them. The length of the CDR3 is 11 residues. The CDR3 bases are TGCAGTGTGACGAACACCGGGGAGCTGTTTTTT. This codes for CSVTNTGELFF.

This clonotype was detected only a few times. The chain joins TRBV5-1 to TRBJ2-5, with D perhaps matching TRBD1 (7 bases). The V end lost 0 bases, the J end lost 2 bases, and 11 bases lay between the germline ends. The CDR3 loop spans 15 amino acids. The germline CDR1 and CDR2 sequences are SGHRS and YFSETQ. DNA of the CDR3: TGCGCCAGCAGCTTGGGCGGGACAGAGCAAGAGACCCAGTACTTC. Protein: CASSLGGTEQETQYF. Full variable domain (outside the CDR3, taken from reference TRBV5-1 and TRBJ2-5): KAGVTQTPRYLIKTRGQQVTLSCSPISGHRSVSWYQQTPGQGLQFLFEYFSETQRNKGNFPGRFSGRQFSNSRSEMNVSTLELGDSALYLCASSLGGTEQETQYFGPGTRLLVL.

For the CDR3, the DNA is TGCGCCAGCAGCTTTATACTAGCCTACGAGCAGTACTTC. It encodes CASSFILAYEQYF. V and J are TRBV5-1 and TRBJ2-7; TRBD2 might be the D (5 bases). The CDR3 length is 13 residues. V was shortened by 2 bases and J by 2 bases, with 8 bases between the two germline ends. CDR1 is SGHRS and CDR2 is YFSETQ in the germline V gene.

This chain connects TRBV28 to TRBJ2-7, with D possibly TRBD1 on 6 matching bases. Trimming removed 6 bases at V and 2 bases at J, with 20 bases between. This CDR3 spans 16 amino acids. The germline V gene encodes CDR1 MDHEN and CDR2 SYDVKM. The CDR3 here is CASSLLQGPTTYEQYF. In DNA, the CDR3 is TGTGCCAGCAGCCTCCTTCAGGGGCCCACTACCTACGAGCAGTACTTC. Full variable domain (missing parts from reference TRBV28 and TRBJ2-7): DVKVTQSSRYLVKRTGEKVFLECVQDMDHENMFWYRQDPGLGLRLIYFSYDVKMKEKGDIPEGYSVSREKKERFSLILESASTNQTSMYLCASSLLQGPTTYEQYFGPGTRLTVT.

The chain recombines TRBV20-1 with TRBJ1-2; possibly TRBD1 for D (5 bases). The CDR3 length is 13 residues. CDR1 and CDR2 (germline): DFQATT, SNEGSKA (reference sequence). V shed 3 bases and J shed 4 bases, with 12 bases lying between them. In nucleotides, the CDR3 is TGCAGTGCTAGTGGAGGGGTAATCTATGGCTACACCTTC. Protein sequence: CSASGGVIYGYTF.

There are a few counts of this clonotype. The chain has TRBV12-3 or TRBV12-4 and TRBJ2-7; D is perhaps TRBD2 (5 bases). The V end lost 6 bases, the J end lost 5 bases, and 11 bases lay between the germline ends. The CDR3 totals 12 residues. The CDR3 region has the DNA TGTGCCAGCAGCTTCCGGGGTAACGAGCAGTACTTC. Protein: CASSFRGNEQYF.

The chain employs TRBV6-1 and TRBJ2-2; D unresolved. CDR3 length: 13 residues. The V end was cut by 8 bases, the J end by 0 bases, with 7 bases between. Germline V lookup: CDR1 MNHNS, CDR2 SASEGT. This CDR3 is CASDRTNTGELFF. For the CDR3, the DNA is TGTGCCAGCGACCGAACGAACACCGGGGAGCTGTTTTTT.

This chain connects TRBV20-1 to TRBJ1-5; no definite D call. The V gene lost 2 bases and the J gene lost 7 bases, with 12 bases spanning the gap. CDR3 length: 13 amino acids. CDR1 is DFQATT and CDR2 is SNEGSKA in the germline V gene (reference sequence). The chain's CDR3 is CSARKDWRQPQHF. In DNA form, the CDR3 reads TGCAGTGCTAGAAAAGACTGGCGACAGCCCCAGCATTTT.